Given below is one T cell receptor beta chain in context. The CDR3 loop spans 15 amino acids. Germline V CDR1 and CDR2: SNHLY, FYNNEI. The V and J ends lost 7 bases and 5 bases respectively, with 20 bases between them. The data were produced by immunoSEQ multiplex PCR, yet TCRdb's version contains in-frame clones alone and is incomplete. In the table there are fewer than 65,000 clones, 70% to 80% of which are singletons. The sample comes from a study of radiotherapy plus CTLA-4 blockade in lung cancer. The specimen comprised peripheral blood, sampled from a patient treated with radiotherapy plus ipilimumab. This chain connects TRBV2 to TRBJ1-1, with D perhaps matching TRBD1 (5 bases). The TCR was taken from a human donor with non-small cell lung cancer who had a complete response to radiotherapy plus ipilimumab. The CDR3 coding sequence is TGTGCCAGCACGGTGGGGGGAATAAGTGGGACTGAAGCTTTCTTT. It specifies CASTVGGISGTEAFF. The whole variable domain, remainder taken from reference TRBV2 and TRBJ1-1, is EPEVTQTPSHQVTQMGQEVILRCVPISNHLYFYWYRQILGQKVEFLVSFYNNEISEKSEIFDDQFSVERPDGSNFTLKIRSTKLEDSAMYFCASTVGGISGTEAFFGQGTRLTVV.